This entry concerns a single TCR beta chain. J gave up 3 bases and V 0 bases, and 2 bases lay outside the gene matches. CDR1 SGHRS and CDR2 YFSETQ come from the germline V gene. The CDR3 is made up of 14 amino acids. The sample is drawn from a study of blood T cell repertoires in COVID-19. Study-wide background: Sample material is recorded as cDNA or gDNA derived from T cells, B-cell-depleted T cells, or PBMCs.

Original processing methods: Amplifying reference gene primers gave estimates of nucleated cell counts. Data came from immunoSEQ multiplex PCR; TCRdb stores just in-frame clones and leaves some out. V and J calls and clone size are given by that table; D and trimming were obtained from the DNA. The sample has over 250,000 clones, about 81% seen once; the top ten hold more than 1.1%. The sequenced sample consisted of peripheral blood. The TCR comes from a human donor with COVID-19, enrolled during active disease. The donor label of this sample is uncertain. J is TRBJ1-1 and V is TRBV5-1; 7 nucleotides align to TRBD1. The CDR3 sequence is CASSLGQGHTEAFF. The CDR3 bases are TGCGCCAGCAGCTTGGGACAGGGACACACTGAAGCTTTCTTT.